These T cell receptor beta chains were read from a single sample in a study of T cell responses to AZD1222 COVID-19 vaccine. The table came from immunoSEQ multiplex PCR; TCRdb's copy has only in-frame clones and leaves some out. The table shows 120,000 or so clones, with 80% to 90% occurring only once. This specimen consisted of peripheral blood, obtained on day 0 of AZD1222 vaccination. The receptor set was obtained from an adult in good health. Each CDR3 is given with its conserved first and last residue. A D gene is named only where the DNA matches it firmly. Size is stated for part of the rows, as once, few or many counts, or as a class when the clone is expanded.

DNA: TGTGCCAGCAGCGTACAGGGCATCCCATACGAGCAGTACTTC; CDR3: CASSVQGIPYEQYF; V: TRBV13; size: -; J: TRBJ2-7; D: -
DNA: TGTGCCAGCAGCCGGACAGGGGTCGGTGAAGCTTTCTTT; CDR3: CASSRTGVGEAFF; V: TRBV28; size: few; J: TRBJ1-1; D: TRBD1
DNA: TGTGCCAGCAGCTATTCCGGGGGCCCCGATACGCAGTATTTT; CDR3: CASSYSGGPDTQYF; V: TRBV5-4; size: -; J: TRBJ2-3; D: -
DNA: TGTGCCAGCTCACCAGGACATTACTACAATGAGCAGTTCTTC; CDR3: CASSPGHYYNEQFF; V: TRBV18; size: -; J: TRBJ2-1; D: -
DNA: TGTGCCAGTAGTCCCCGCCGAAGGACAGGGATCGGGGCCAACGTCCTGACTTTC; CDR3: CASSPRRRTGIGANVLTF; V: TRBV19; size: -; J: TRBJ2-6; D: TRBD1
DNA: TGCGCCAGCAGCTTGGGACACAACAATGAGCAGTTCTTC; CDR3: CASSLGHNNEQFF; V: TRBV5-1; size: -; J: TRBJ2-1; D: -
DNA: TGTGCCAGCAGCGGCGTTGCTGGCTACACCTTC; CDR3: CASSGVAGYTF; V: TRBV7-6; size: -; J: TRBJ1-2; D: -
DNA: TGCGCCAGCAGAAGTGGAGGTGGTACTGAAGCTTTCTTT; CDR3: CASRSGGGTEAFF; V: TRBV5-1; size: -; J: TRBJ1-1; D: -
DNA: TGTGCCACCAGCGAGGAGGCCCCCTACAATGAGCAGTTCTTC; CDR3: CATSEEAPYNEQFF; V: TRBV15; size: -; J: TRBJ2-1; D: -
DNA: TGTGCCAGCAGTGCAACCAGGGGACTAGCGGGAGGAGATACGCAGTATTTT; CDR3: CASSATRGLAGGDTQYF; V: TRBV28; size: -; J: TRBJ2-3; D: TRBD2
DNA: TGTGCCACCCCCCGTGGAGGGGGGGACACTGAAGCTTTCTTT; CDR3: CATPRGGGDTEAFF; V: TRBV6-4; size: -; J: TRBJ1-1; D: -
DNA: TGTGCCAGCAGCCAAGACAGGGGCACTGAAGCTTTCTTT; CDR3: CASSQDRGTEAFF; V: TRBV4-2; size: -; J: TRBJ1-1; D: -
DNA: TGTGCCAGCTCACCAAGGGACGAGCAGTACTTC; CDR3: CASSPRDEQYF; V: TRBV18; size: -; J: TRBJ2-7; D: -
DNA: TGCAGCGTGCCATGGGGGAAAGGCTACACCTTC; CDR3: CSVPWGKGYTF; V: TRBV29-1; size: -; J: TRBJ1-2; D: -
DNA: TGTGCCAGCAGCTCCCTCGGGAGGGGTCAAGAGACCCAGTACTTC; CDR3: CASSSLGRGQETQYF; V: TRBV11-2; size: -; J: TRBJ2-5; D: TRBD2
DNA: TGTGCCAGTAGTACCCTGTCAGGGGCGCCGGGCTACACCTTC; CDR3: CASSTLSGAPGYTF; V: TRBV19; size: -; J: TRBJ1-2; D: -
DNA: TGCAGCGTTGGGGGCCCGACAGGGGGCGGGGATGGGTATGGCTACACCTTC; CDR3: CSVGGPTGGGDGYGYTF; V: TRBV29-1; size: once; J: TRBJ1-2; D: TRBD1
DNA: TGTGCCAGTGGGGAGCGGGGGGCCCAAGAGACCCAGTACTTC; CDR3: CASGERGAQETQYF; V: TRBV7-2; size: -; J: TRBJ2-5; D: TRBD2
DNA: TGCGCCAGCAGCCTGAATACAGGGACAGGGCTATACGAGCAGTACTTC; CDR3: CASSLNTGTGLYEQYF; V: TRBV5-1; size: once; J: TRBJ2-7; D: TRBD1
DNA: TGTGCCAGCAGTTTCGGGGCGGGCACTGAAGCTTTCTTT; CDR3: CASSFGAGTEAFF; V: TRBV12-3/TRBV12-4; size: -; J: TRBJ1-1; D: -
DNA: TGTGCCAGCAGCTTGGGTATTCCCACAGATACGCAGTATTTT; CDR3: CASSLGIPTDTQYF; V: TRBV7-3; size: -; J: TRBJ2-3; D: -
DNA: TGTGCCAGCAGTTCGGGAAAGGGGTTTGTGGGCAAAAACATTCAGTACTTC; CDR3: CASSSGKGFVGKNIQYF; V: TRBV27; size: -; J: TRBJ2-4; D: -
DNA: TGCGCCAGCAGCTCCACAGATACGCAGTATTTT; CDR3: CASSSTDTQYF; V: TRBV5-1; size: -; J: TRBJ2-3; D: -
DNA: TGCGCCAGCAGCTTGGGACTAGCGGGATACAATGAGCAGTTCTTC; CDR3: CASSLGLAGYNEQFF; V: TRBV5-1; size: once; J: TRBJ2-1; D: TRBD2
DNA: TGCGCCAGCAGCCAAGAAGTTCGGGGGACGCCAGATACGCAGTATTTT; CDR3: CASSQEVRGTPDTQYF; V: TRBV4-3; size: -; J: TRBJ2-3; D: -
DNA: TGTGCCAGCAGGCTTAGGGCCAAGGATGAGCAGTTCTTC; CDR3: CASRLRAKDEQFF; V: TRBV2; size: -; J: TRBJ2-1; D: -